This record concerns one TCR beta chain sequence. Its specificity is unknown. This sample was taken from a study of cytomegalovirus exposure and HLA in healthy donors. Study-wide points: Associated with HLA alleles at 0.05 false discovery rate in a later analysis were about 17,000 TCR beta sequences.

The CDR3 runs 15 residues. The ends were cut back, 3 bases at V and 4 bases at J, with 15 bases in the middle. Germline V gene lookup returns CDR1 SGHTA and CDR2 FQGNSA. PCR primers comprised 60 Vbeta and 13 Jbeta primers. This table comes from immunoSEQ multiplex PCR, and its TCRdb copy is limited to in-frame clones, with some not included. In the table there are approximately 150,000 clones, 60% to 80% of which are singletons. The rearrangement uses TRBV7-2 and TRBJ1-2; tentative D call: TRBD1 (6 bases). Sequenced material: PBMCs. The clonotype was recovered from a female donor in good health and CMV-seronegative. The CDR3 DNA is TGTGCCAGCAGCTTGACAGGATCGCAGAGCTATGGCTACACCTTC. This sequence encodes CASSLTGSQSYGYTF.